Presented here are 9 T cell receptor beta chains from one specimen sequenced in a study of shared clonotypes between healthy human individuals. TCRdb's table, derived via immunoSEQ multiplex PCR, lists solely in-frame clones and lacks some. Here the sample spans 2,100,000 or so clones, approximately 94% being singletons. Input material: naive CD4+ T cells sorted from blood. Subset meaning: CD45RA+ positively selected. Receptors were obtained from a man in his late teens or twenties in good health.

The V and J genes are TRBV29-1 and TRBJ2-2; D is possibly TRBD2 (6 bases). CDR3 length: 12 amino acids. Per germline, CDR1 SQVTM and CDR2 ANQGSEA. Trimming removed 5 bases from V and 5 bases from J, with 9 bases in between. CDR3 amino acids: CSVLSGTGELFF. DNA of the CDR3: TGCAGCGTTCTTAGCGGAACCGGGGAGCTGTTTTTT.

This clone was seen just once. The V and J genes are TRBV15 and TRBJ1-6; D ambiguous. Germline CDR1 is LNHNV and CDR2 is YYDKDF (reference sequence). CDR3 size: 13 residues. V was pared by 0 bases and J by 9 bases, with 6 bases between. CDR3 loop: CATSRDPGSPLHF. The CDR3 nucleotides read TGTGCCACCAGCAGAGATCCTGGTTCACCCCTCCACTTT. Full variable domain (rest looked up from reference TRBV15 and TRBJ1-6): DAMVIQNPRYQVTQFGKPVTLSCSQTLNHNVMYWYQQKSSQAPKLLFHYYDKDFNNEADTPDNFQSRRPNTSFCFLDIRSPGLGDTAMYLCATSRDPGSPLHFGNGTRLTVT.

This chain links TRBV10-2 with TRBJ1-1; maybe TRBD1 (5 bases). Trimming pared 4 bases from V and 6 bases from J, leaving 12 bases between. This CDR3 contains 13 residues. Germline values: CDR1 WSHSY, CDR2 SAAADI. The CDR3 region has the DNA TGCGCCAGCAGTGTGGGGGGAGGGGCTGAAGCTTTCTTT. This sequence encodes CASSVGGGAEAFF.

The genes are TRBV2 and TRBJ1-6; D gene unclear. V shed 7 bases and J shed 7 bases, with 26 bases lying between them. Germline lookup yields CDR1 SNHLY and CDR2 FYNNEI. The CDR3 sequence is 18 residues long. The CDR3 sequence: CASTLNPPAPGKNSPLHF. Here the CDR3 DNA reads TGTGCCAGCACCCTAAACCCTCCGGCCCCCGGGAAGAATTCACCCCTCCACTTT.

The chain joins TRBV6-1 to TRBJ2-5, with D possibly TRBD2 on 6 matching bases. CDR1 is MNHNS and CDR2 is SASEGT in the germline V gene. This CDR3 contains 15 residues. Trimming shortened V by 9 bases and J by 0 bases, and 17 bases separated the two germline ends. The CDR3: CASTLTGGNQETQYF. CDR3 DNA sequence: TGTGCCAGTACTTTAACTGGGGGGAACCAAGAGACCCAGTACTTC.

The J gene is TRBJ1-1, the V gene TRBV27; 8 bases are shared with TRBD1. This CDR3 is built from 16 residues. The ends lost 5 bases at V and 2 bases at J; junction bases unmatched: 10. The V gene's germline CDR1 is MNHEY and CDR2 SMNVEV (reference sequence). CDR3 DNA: TGTGCCAGCAGTCCTCGTCTCGGACAGGGTAACACTGAAGCTTTCTTT. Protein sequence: CASSPRLGQGNTEAFF.

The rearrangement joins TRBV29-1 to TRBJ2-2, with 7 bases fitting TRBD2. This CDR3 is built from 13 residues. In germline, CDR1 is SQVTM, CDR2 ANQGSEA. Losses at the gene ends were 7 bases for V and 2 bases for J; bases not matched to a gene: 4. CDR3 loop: CSAGGENTGELFF. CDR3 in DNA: TGCAGCGCTGGGGGGGAAAACACCGGGGAGCTGTTTTTT.

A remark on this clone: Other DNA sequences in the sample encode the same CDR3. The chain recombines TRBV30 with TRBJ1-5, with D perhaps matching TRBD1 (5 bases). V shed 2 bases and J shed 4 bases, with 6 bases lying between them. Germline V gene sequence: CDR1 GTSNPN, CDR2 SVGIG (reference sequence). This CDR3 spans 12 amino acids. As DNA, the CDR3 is TGTGCCTGGAGTACAGGAAATCAGCCCCAGCATTTT. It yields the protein CAWSTGNQPQHF. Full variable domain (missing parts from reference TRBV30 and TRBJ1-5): SQTIHQWPATLVQPVGSPLSLECTVEGTSNPNLYWYRQAAGRGLQLLFYSVGIGQISSEVPQNLSASRPQDRQFILSSKKLLLSDSGFYLCAWSTGNQPQHFGDGTRLSIL.

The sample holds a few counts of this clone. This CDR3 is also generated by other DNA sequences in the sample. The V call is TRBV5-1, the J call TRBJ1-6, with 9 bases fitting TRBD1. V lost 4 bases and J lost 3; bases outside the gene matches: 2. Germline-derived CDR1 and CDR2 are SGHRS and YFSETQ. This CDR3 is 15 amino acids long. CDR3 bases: TGCGCCAGCAGCGTGGACAGGGGCTATAATTCACCCCTCCACTTT. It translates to CASSVDRGYNSPLHF.